A single sample gave rise to the 19 T cell receptor beta chains below, sequenced in a study of T cell changes during pregnancy in multiple sclerosis. Assay used: immunoSEQ multiplex PCR; TCRdb lists only in-frame clones, some missing. The sample records about 89,000 clones, about 91% being singletons. This specimen was peripheral blood, taken after pregnancy. Every receptor here comes from a female donor in good health, enrolled as a control in a pregnancy study.

The chain has TRBV13 and TRBJ2-3; 12 positions agree with TRBD2. Germline loops: CDR1 PRHDT, CDR2 FYEKMQ (reference sequence). This CDR3 has 16 residues. The V segment lost 5 bases and the J segment 4 bases; nucleotides outside the gene matches: 7. CDR3 nucleotides: TGTGCCAGCAGCATATTGACTAGCGGGAGCGCAGATACGCAGTATTTT. Protein sequence: CASSILTSGSADTQYF.

In nucleotides, the CDR3 is TGTGCCAGCAGCCAAGGGTCGGGGTACCCCCCCGGCACAGATACGCAGTATTTT. Translation: CASSQGSGYPPGTDTQYF. The chain uses TRBV14 and TRBJ2-3, with D possibly being TRBD2 (5 bases). The V gene lost 1 base and the J gene lost 1 base, with 18 bases spanning the gap. This CDR3 has 18 residues. CDR1 and CDR2 (germline): SGHDN, FVKESK.

This clone has a handful of counts. The chain has TRBV5-1 and TRBJ2-7, with 8 positions matching TRBD1. The J segment lost 3 bases and the V segment lost 1 base, leaving 15 bases of the junction unmatched. The CDR3 is made up of 18 amino acids. Germline values: CDR1 SGHRS, CDR2 YFSETQ. The CDR3 coding sequence is TGCGCCAGCAGCTTGAAGGCAGGGGGCTTGGTTGGAAGCTACGAGCAGTACTTC. Amino acids: CASSLKAGGLVGSYEQYF.

Only one count was recorded for this clone. The V call is TRBV6-1, the J call TRBJ2-7, with D hard to call. The CDR3 spans 11 residues. V gave up 6 bases and J gave up 1 base, with 4 bases separating them. Germline V gene lookup returns CDR1 MNHNS and CDR2 SASEGT. CDR3 loop: CASSPSYEQYF. The DNA of the CDR3 is TGTGCCAGCAGCCCTTCCTACGAGCAGTACTTC.

CDR3 residues: CASSLGRHNVLTF. CDR3 nucleotide sequence: TGTGCCAGCAGCTTAGGCCGACACAACGTCCTGACTTTC. V gene TRBV11-2 combines with J gene TRBJ2-6; the D is unclear. CDR1 is SGHAT, CDR2 FQNNGV, per germline. The CDR3 totals 13 residues. V shed 1 base and J shed 9 bases, with 7 bases lying between them.

This clone was observed once. Its ends do not fully match the called genes, so a read error is possible. This chain uses TRBV4-1 with TRBJ2-7, with 11 bases lining up with TRBD2. The germline gives CDR1 MGHRA, CDR2 YSYEKL. The CDR3 extends over 18 amino acids. Here the CDR3 reads CASSHEISGGAYSYKQYF. In DNA, the CDR3 is TGCGCCAGCAGCCACGAGATTAGCGGGGGGGCCTACTCCTACAAGCAGTACTTC.

V usage is TRBV2 and J usage is TRBJ1-5; TRBD1 aligns across 9 bases. Per germline, CDR1 SNHLY and CDR2 FYNNEI. V lost 3 bases to trimming and J lost 5 bases; unmatched junction nucleotides: 5. CDR3 size: 15 residues. The CDR3 spells CASSDRQGVDQPQHF. As DNA, the CDR3 is TGTGCCAGCAGTGATCGACAGGGGGTTGATCAGCCCCAGCATTTT.

The chain joins TRBV9 to TRBJ2-5; 9 positions match TRBD2. V gave up 0 bases and J gave up 2 bases; unmatched junction bases: 5. CDR3 length: 16 residues. Germline V CDR1 and CDR2: SGDLS, YYNGEE. DNA for the CDR3: TGTGCCAGCAGCGTAGGGGGGCTAGCGGGGCAAGAGACCCAGTACTTC. Translation gives CASSVGGLAGQETQYF.

The chain links TRBV28 to TRBJ1-5; D gene uncertain. The CDR3 extends over 14 amino acids. The germline gives CDR1 MDHEN, CDR2 SYDVKM. The CDR3 region has the DNA TGTGAGAGTGGAGGATCGGGAACCAATCAGCCCCAGCATTTT. Its protein is CESGGSGTNQPQHF.

The rearrangement links TRBV19 to TRBJ1-2; 7 nucleotides align to TRBD1. The CDR3 loop spans 14 amino acids. Germline lookup yields CDR1 LNHDA and CDR2 SQIVND (reference sequence). Trimming cost V 4 bases and J 1 base; bases outside gene matches: 3. The CDR3 DNA reads as TGTGCCAGTAGTACCGGACAGGTTAACTATGGCTACACCTTC. Amino acid sequence: CASSTGQVNYGYTF. The whole variable domain, remainder taken from reference TRBV19 and TRBJ1-2, is DGGITQSPKYLFRKEGQNVTLSCEQNLNHDAMYWYRQDPGQGLRLIYYSQIVNDFQKGDIAEGYSVSREKKESFPLTVTSAQKNPTAFYLCASSTGQVNYGYTFGSGTRLTVV.

The chain employs TRBV2 and TRBJ1-1; no reliable D call. The CDR3 consists of 12 residues. Trimming removed 5 bases from V and 0 bases from J, with 4 bases in between. Germline V gene data show CDR1 as SNHLY and CDR2 as FYNNEI. CDR3 residues: CASSRVNTEAFF. CDR3 coding DNA: TGTGCCAGCAGTCGGGTGAACACTGAAGCTTTCTTT.

The chain employs TRBV7-2 and TRBJ2-7; D perhaps matches TRBD2 (6 bases). Germline CDR1 and CDR2: SGHTA and FQGNSA. Trimming pared 4 bases from V and 6 bases from J, leaving 16 bases between. The CDR3 consists of 14 residues. The CDR3 coding sequence is TGTGCCAGCAGCTCAGATGGTTGGAGGGGCGAGCAGTACTTC. It translates to CASSSDGWRGEQYF.

The rearrangement links TRBV7-9 to TRBJ1-1; D remains unclear. Trimming shortened V by 5 bases and J by 0 bases, and 13 bases separated the two germline ends. The CDR3 covers 15 residues. The germline V gene has CDR1 SEHNR and CDR2 FQNEAQ (reference sequence). The CDR3 region has the DNA TGTGCCAGCAGCCGTGAAGCCGGGATGAACACTGAAGCTTTCTTT. This codes for CASSREAGMNTEAFF.

The V call is TRBV19, the J call TRBJ1-5; TRBD1 matches at 8 bases. With 3 bases clipped from V and 5 bases from J, the junction kept 6 bases outside the gene matches. This CDR3 region has 15 residues. Germline loops: CDR1 LNHDA, CDR2 SQIVND (reference sequence). CDR3 in DNA: TGTGCCAGTAGTATGTCAGGGGGCCTGTATCAGCCCCAGCATTTT. It encodes CASSMSGGLYQPQHF.

This clone was seen a single time. V gene TRBV9 combines with J gene TRBJ2-5, with D hard to call. TRBJ2-7 explains the end of the DNA better; the J call may be wrong. The CDR3 loop spans 14 amino acids. Germline CDR1 and CDR2: SGDLS and YYNGEE. DNA for the CDR3: TGTGCCAGCAGCGTAGACGCTAGTGGCTACGAGCAGTACTTC. Its protein is CASSVDASGYEQYF.

This sequence joins TRBV6-1 and TRBJ2-7, with 8 bases aligning to TRBD2. CDR1 and CDR2 from the germline V gene are MNHNS and SASEGT. The V and J ends lost 6 bases and 6 bases, in that order; junction bases with no gene match: 10. The CDR3 totals 14 residues. In nucleotides, the CDR3 is TGTGCCAGCAGACCACCTCGGGGGGGTGCCGAGCAGTACTTC. It encodes CASRPPRGGAEQYF.

The gene calls are TRBV11-3 and TRBJ2-5; 13 nucleotides align to TRBD2. CDR3 length: 16 residues. V lost 4 bases to trimming and J lost 2 bases; unmatched junction nucleotides: 4. CDR1 and CDR2 (germline): SGHNT, YENEEA. The DNA of the CDR3 is TGTGCCAGCAGCTCGGGGACTAGCGGGAATCAAGAGACCCAGTACTTC. Its translation: CASSSGTSGNQETQYF.

Comments on this clone: Compared with germline, one end of the junction differs, possibly owing to a read error. This rearrangement joins TRBV7-7 to TRBJ2-2; D not resolved. The CDR3 has 15 amino acids. Germline V gene sequence: CDR1 SSHAT, CDR2 FNYEAQ (reference sequence). CDR3 protein: CASSLGRVGTGELFF. CDR3 coding DNA: TGTGCTAGCAGCTTAGGTCGGGTTGGGACCGGGGAGCTGTTTTTT.

This chain connects TRBV19 to TRBJ1-5; 7 bases are a match to TRBD1. In germline, CDR1 is LNHDA, CDR2 SQIVND (reference sequence). This CDR3 contains 16 residues. V was clipped by 3 bases and J by 4 bases; unmatched bases: 9. The CDR3 region is CASSIPRGQSNQPQHF. CDR3 coding DNA: TGTGCCAGTAGTATTCCACGGGGACAGTCAAATCAGCCCCAGCATTTT.